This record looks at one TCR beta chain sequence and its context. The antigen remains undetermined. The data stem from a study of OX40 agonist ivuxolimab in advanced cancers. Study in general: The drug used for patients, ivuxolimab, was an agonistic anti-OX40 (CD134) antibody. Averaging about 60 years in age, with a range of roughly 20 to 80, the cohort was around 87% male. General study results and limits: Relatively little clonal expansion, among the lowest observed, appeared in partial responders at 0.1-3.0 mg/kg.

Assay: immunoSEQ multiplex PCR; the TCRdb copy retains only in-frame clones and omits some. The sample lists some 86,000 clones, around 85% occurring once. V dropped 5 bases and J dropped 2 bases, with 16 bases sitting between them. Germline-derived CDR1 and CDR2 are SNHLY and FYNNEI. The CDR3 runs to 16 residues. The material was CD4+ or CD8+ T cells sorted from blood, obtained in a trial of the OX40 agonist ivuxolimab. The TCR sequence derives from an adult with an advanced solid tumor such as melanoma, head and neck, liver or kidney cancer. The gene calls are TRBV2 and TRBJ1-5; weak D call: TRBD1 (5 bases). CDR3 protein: CASSLQGARGNQPQHF. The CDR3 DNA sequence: TGTGCCAGCAGTTTACAAGGGGCGCGGGGCAATCAGCCCCAGCATTTT.